This T cell receptor (beta chain) was sequenced in a study of preoperative IRX-2 immunotherapy in early breast cancer. This CDR3 comprises 13 residues. The J segment lost 0 bases and the V segment lost 9 bases, leaving 0 bases of the junction unmatched. Clones were read by immunoSEQ multiplex PCR, and TCRdb kept only the in-frame ones, dropping some. The sample has approximately 98,000 clones, approximately 90% seen once. Treatment given: preoperative locoregional IRX-2 cytokine immunotherapy. The source of this sequence is a human donor with breast cancer. V gene TRBV7-1 combines with J gene TRBJ2-3, with TRBD2 matching 10 bases. TRBV7-1 is noted as an ORF with a role that remains uncertain. Sample: tumor tissue, taken after IRX-2 immunotherapy. CDR3 sequence (DNA): TGTGCCAGTAGCGGGGGGAGCACAGATACGCAGTATTTT. Its translation: CASSGGSTDTQYF.